Shown below are 26 T cell receptor beta chains from a single sample sequenced in a study of a mutant IDH1 vaccine in newly diagnosed glioma. Their antigens remain unidentified. Time point defined: week 35, safety follow-up. Topical imiquimod accompanied each vaccine dose, which consisted of 300 ug of mutant IDH1 20-mer peptide. Generated by immunoSEQ multiplex PCR, the TCRdb table keeps only in-frame clones and is missing some. Of about 42,000 clones listed, approximately 83% are singletons. Material: PBMCs, obtained from a glioma patient whose treatment included an IDH1 peptide vaccine. These receptors came from a woman in her fifties or sixties with glioma.

The rearrangement links TRBV19 to TRBJ1-2, with D maybe TRBD1 (5 bases). Germline V gives CDR1 LNHDA, CDR2 SQIVND (reference sequence). Deletions cut 3 bases from V and 7 bases from J, with 9 bases between. The CDR3 length is 12 residues. CDR3 DNA sequence: TGTGCCAGTAGTATGAGGGGAGCTGGCTACACCTTC. It encodes CASSMRGAGYTF.

The chain employs TRBV5-1 and TRBJ2-7, with 9 bases aligning to TRBD1. Germline lookup yields CDR1 SGHRS and CDR2 YFSETQ. V shed 0 bases, J shed 2 bases, and the junction held 6 bases outside the gene matches. The CDR3 contains 16 residues. The CDR3 loop is CASSLEADRGAYEQYF. As DNA, the CDR3 is TGCGCCAGCAGCTTGGAGGCGGACAGGGGAGCCTACGAGCAGTACTTC.

The rearrangement uses TRBV11-3 and TRBJ2-7, with 7 bases that match TRBD2. V lost 1 base to trimming and J lost 3 bases; unmatched junction nucleotides: 3. Germline lookup yields CDR1 SGHNT and CDR2 YENEEA. This CDR3 is 14 amino acids long. The CDR3 is CASSLGGGNYEQYF. CDR3 sequence (DNA): TGTGCCAGCAGCTTAGGGGGAGGGAACTACGAGCAGTACTTC.

The chain employs TRBV5-1 and TRBJ1-1; 7 bases match TRBD1. Germline CDR1 is SGHRS and CDR2 is YFSETQ. CDR3 length: 16 residues. The V and J ends lost 4 bases and 0 bases, in that order; junction bases with no gene match: 9. The CDR3 loop is CASSDRGGGLNTEAFF. The CDR3 bases are TGCGCCAGCAGCGACCGGGGAGGGGGCTTGAACACTGAAGCTTTCTTT.

The chain couples TRBV15 to TRBJ1-3, with 9 bases identical to TRBD1. With 2 bases clipped from V and 0 bases from J, the junction kept 5 bases outside the gene matches. The CDR3 sequence is 17 residues long. Germline loops: CDR1 LNHNV, CDR2 YYDKDF (reference sequence). CDR3: CATSRRTGDSSGNTIYF. The CDR3 DNA follows: TGTGCCACCAGCAGACGGACAGGGGATAGCTCTGGAAACACCATATATTTT.

The V gene is TRBV4-2, the J gene TRBJ1-2; 8 bases match TRBD1. The V and J ends lost 0 bases and 3 bases, in that order; junction bases with no gene match: 6. The CDR3 has 16 residues. Looked up from germline, CDR1 is LGHNA and CDR2 is YNFKEQ. This CDR3 reads CASSQDSLGQDYGYTF. For the CDR3, the DNA is TGTGCCAGCAGCCAAGACTCCCTGGGACAGGACTATGGCTACACCTTC.

This chain uses TRBV20-1 with TRBJ2-6; D unresolved. V was trimmed by 7 bases and J by 4 bases, leaving 5 bases between them. The CDR3 loop spans 11 amino acids. Germline V gene data show CDR1 as DFQATT and CDR2 as SNEGSKA (reference sequence). CDR3 region: CSVAGANVLTF. In DNA, the CDR3 is TGCAGTGTCGCCGGGGCCAACGTCCTGACTTTC.

The chain recombines TRBV11-3 with TRBJ1-1, with D unclear. The CDR3 spans 12 residues. The V gene lost 3 bases and the J gene lost 3 bases, with 5 bases spanning the gap. CDR1 SGHNT and CDR2 YENEEA come from the germline V gene. DNA for the CDR3: TGTGCCAGCAGCTTGGTGTACACTGAAGCTTTCTTT. Residues: CASSLVYTEAFF.

The rearrangement joins TRBV6-4 to TRBJ1-2, with D uncertain. Trimming stripped 0 bases from V and 4 bases from J, with 9 bases between. CDR3 size: 14 residues. Germline CDR1 and CDR2: MRHNA and SNTAGT. CDR3 sequence (DNA): TGTGCCAGCAGTGACTCGTACGGGCCCTATGGCTACACCTTC. Amino acids: CASSDSYGPYGYTF.

The count of this clone is one. The chain is built from TRBV6-5 and TRBJ2-2; perhaps TRBD2 as D (6 bases). Trimming removed 5 bases from V and 3 bases from J, with 13 bases in between. The CDR3 covers 15 residues. Germline CDR1 MNHEY, CDR2 SVGAGI. For the CDR3, the DNA is TGTGCCAGCAGTGGGGGGTACTTAGACACCGGGGAGCTGTTTTTT. Its protein product is CASSGGYLDTGELFF.

This rearrangement joins TRBV6-5 to TRBJ2-3; D perhaps matches TRBD1 (5 bases). The CDR3 consists of 15 residues. CDR1 MNHEY and CDR2 SVGAGI come from the germline V gene. V was clipped by 6 bases and J by 2 bases, with 15 bases between them. The CDR3 protein is CASSPGQGVTDTQYF. CDR3 nucleotide sequence: TGTGCCAGCAGCCCAGGGCAGGGTGTCACAGATACGCAGTATTTT.

V gene TRBV6-1 combines with J gene TRBJ1-1; the D gene is possibly TRBD1 (5 bases). Per germline, CDR1 MNHNS and CDR2 SASEGT. The ends were cut back, 1 base at V and 2 bases at J, with 11 bases in the middle. The CDR3 consists of 15 residues. CDR3 in amino acids: CASSEGSTGNTEAFF. The CDR3 DNA is TGTGCCAGCAGTGAAGGTAGCACAGGAAACACTGAAGCTTTCTTT.

The chain is built from TRBV4-1 and TRBJ1-1; a possible D gene is TRBD1 (6 bases). V lost 2 bases and J lost 6, with 19 bases in between. The CDR3 extends over 16 amino acids. From germline, CDR1 is MGHRA and CDR2 YSYEKL. The DNA of the CDR3 is TGCGCCAGCAGCCAAACTCCTCAGGGGTCCGGGGCTGAAGCTTTCTTT. Translating gives CASSQTPQGSGAEAFF.

This rearrangement joins TRBV5-1 to TRBJ1-4, with D hard to call. Between the trimmed V and J ends, which lost 0 bases and 8 bases, there was a span of 11 bases. Germline CDR1 is SGHRS and CDR2 is YFSETQ. The CDR3 covers 14 residues. CDR3 DNA: TGCGCCAGCAGCTTGGCCGGGGTAAGGGAAAAACTGTTTTTT. Translation gives CASSLAGVREKLFF.

The gene calls are TRBV14 and TRBJ1-1; D is undetermined. From germline, CDR1 is SGHDN and CDR2 FVKESK. Deletions cut 5 bases from V and 0 bases from J, with 7 bases between. The CDR3 runs 13 residues. The CDR3 DNA reads TGTGCCAGCAGCTCAAGCCTGAACACTGAAGCTTTCTTT. As protein: CASSSSLNTEAFF.

This sequence joins TRBV6-5 and TRBJ2-5, with 14 positions matching TRBD2. This CDR3 spans 14 amino acids. Germline V gene data show CDR1 as MNHEY and CDR2 as SVGAGI. The trim removed 8 bases at V and 4 bases at J, leaving 3 bases unmatched. CDR3 region: CASEGTSGGETQYF. DNA for the CDR3: TGTGCCAGCGAGGGGACTAGCGGGGGAGAGACCCAGTACTTC.

This chain links TRBV30 with TRBJ1-5; D is unclear. The ends were cut back, 1 base at V and 1 base at J, with 5 bases in the middle. The CDR3 covers 13 residues. Germline CDR1 GTSNPN, CDR2 SVGIG (reference sequence). CDR3 residues: CAWSGESNQPQHF. The CDR3 DNA sequence: TGTGCCTGGAGTGGGGAAAGCAATCAGCCCCAGCATTTT.

This chain connects TRBV30 to TRBJ1-3; D gene ambiguous. Trimming removed 2 bases from V and 4 bases from J, with 9 bases in between. CDR1 and CDR2 from the germline V gene are GTSNPN and SVGIG (reference sequence). This CDR3 has 13 amino acids. The CDR3 nucleotides read TGTGCCTGGAGTAATCACATAGGAAACACCATATATTTT. It is translated as CAWSNHIGNTIYF.

The V and J genes are TRBV5-1 and TRBJ2-5; TRBD2 aligns across 9 bases. The CDR3 runs to 16 residues. CDR1 and CDR2 (germline): SGHRS, YFSETQ. Losses at the gene ends were 4 bases for V and 1 base for J; bases not matched to a gene: 8. CDR3 nucleotide sequence: TGCGCCAGCAGCGAAGCTAGCGGGACCGCCCAAGAGACCCAGTACTTC. The encoded protein is CASSEASGTAQETQYF.

This rearrangement joins TRBV9 to TRBJ1-2; D unresolved. The CDR3 is made up of 14 amino acids. V lost 6 bases and J lost 2, with 14 bases in between. The germline gives CDR1 SGDLS, CDR2 YYNGEE. CDR3: CASKREPGNYGYTF. For the CDR3, the DNA is TGTGCCAGCAAGCGCGAGCCCGGCAACTATGGCTACACCTTC. Drawing the rest from reference TRBV9 and TRBJ1-2, the complete variable domain is DSGVTQTPKHLITATGQRVTLRCSPRSGDLSVYWYQQSLDQGLQFLIQYYNGEERAKGNILERFSAQQFPDLHSELNLSSLELGDSALYFCASKREPGNYGYTFGSGTRLTVV.

The chain uses TRBV6-4 and TRBJ2-7; possibly TRBD2 for D (6 bases). The CDR3 runs 15 residues. The V and J ends lost 4 bases and 1 base respectively, with 14 bases between them. CDR1 is MRHNA, CDR2 SNTAGT, per germline. CDR3 coding DNA: TGTGCCAGCAGTGTAAACGGGGGACCTTCCTACGAGCAGTACTTC. Its translation is CASSVNGGPSYEQYF.

This rearrangement joins TRBV7-2 to TRBJ1-3; TRBD1 agrees at 8 bases. V gave up 3 bases and J gave up 3 bases; unmatched junction bases: 1. This CDR3 region has 14 residues. Germline CDR1 is SGHTA and CDR2 is FQGNSA. CDR3 protein: CASSLGQVGNTIYF. The DNA for the CDR3 is TGTGCCAGCAGCTTGGGACAGGTTGGAAACACCATATATTTT.

The chain combines TRBV27 with TRBJ1-2; TRBD1 matches at 9 bases. Trimming removed 8 bases from V and 2 bases from J; junction bases left unmatched: 6. CDR1 MNHEY and CDR2 SMNVEV come from the germline V gene (reference sequence). The CDR3 length is 14 residues. CDR3 nucleotide sequence: TGTGCCAGCTGGGACAGGGCGAGGAACTATGGCTACACCTTC. This sequence encodes CASWDRARNYGYTF.

The V gene is TRBV30, the J gene TRBJ2-1, with D maybe TRBD1 (5 bases). Trimming took 0 bases from V and 4 from J, leaving 7 bases between them. Germline V lookup: CDR1 GTSNPN, CDR2 SVGIG (reference sequence). This CDR3 is built from 13 residues. Written as DNA, the CDR3 is TGTGCCTGGAGTGTAGGGGCTTACAATGAGCAGTTCTTC. Protein sequence: CAWSVGAYNEQFF.

The chain couples TRBV19 to TRBJ2-3, with TRBD1 identical over 8 bases. J lost 2 bases, V lost 5 bases, and 6 bases had no gene match. Looked up from germline, CDR1 is LNHDA and CDR2 is SQIVND (reference sequence). This CDR3 is built from 15 residues. The CDR3 is CASSARQGNTDTQYF. CDR3 bases: TGTGCCAGTAGTGCACGACAGGGGAACACAGATACGCAGTATTTT.

This clone has a handful of counts. The chain carries TRBV30 and TRBJ1-4; 9 bases fit TRBD1. J lost 8 bases, V lost 6 bases, and 13 bases had no gene match. The CDR3 loop spans 15 amino acids. CDR1 and CDR2 from the germline V gene are GTSNPN and SVGIG (reference sequence). The CDR3 region is CACRHRDRVDEKLFF. The DNA of the CDR3 is TGTGCCTGCCGCCACCGGGACAGGGTTGACGAAAAACTGTTTTTT. Together with reference TRBV30 and TRBJ1-4, the CDR3 gives the full variable domain: SQTIHQWPATLVQPVGSPLSLECTVEGTSNPNLYWYRQAAGRGLQLLFYSVGIGQISSEVPQNLSASRPQDRQFILSSKKLLLSDSGFYLCACRHRDRVDEKLFFGSGTQLSVL.